The clone carrying this TCR beta chain was counted a few times. As yet, its antigen is unknown. The entry originates in a study of molecular identifiers for immune sequencing clone quantification. General study points: Jurkat TCR RNA spiked in from one cell (amid more than 850,000 naive cells) was reportedly detectable. Clones with over 20 RNA copies captured over 99% of effector molecules but under 1% of naive ones.

Per germline, CDR1 MNHEY and CDR2 SVGEGT. V lost 7 bases and J lost 2, with 12 bases in between. CDR3 length equals 14 residues. Bulk libraries came from a prior protocol with listed TCR primers. MiXCR, applied by TCRdb to the PCR reads, yields one record per CDR3 protein. The repertoire consists of more than 450,000 distinct CDR3 sequences, with around 23% occurring once and the leading ten covering approximately 0.76%. The sequence was collected from a human donor in good health. Some libraries in this study had Jurkat cell RNA spiked in. The source material was naive CD8+ T cells from blood, with Jurkat cell RNA spiked in. Subset in this sample: FACS-sorted CD8+CD4-CCR7+CD45RA+ naive T cells. The chain combines TRBV6-2 or TRBV6-3 with TRBJ1-5, with D perhaps matching TRBD1 (6 bases). CDR3 DNA: TGTGCCAGCATGTGGGGGCAAGGCAATCAGCCCCAGCATTTT. It encodes CASMWGQGNQPQHF.